The 19 T cell receptor beta chains listed next were all sequenced from one sample in a study of T cell changes during pregnancy in multiple sclerosis. Sequenced by immunoSEQ multiplex PCR; TCRdb stores in-frame clones only, minus some. The sample includes 55,000 to 80,000 clones, 90% seen only once; the top ten take 8% to 10%. The input for sequencing was peripheral blood, taken after pregnancy. These receptors all stem from a female donor in good health, enrolled as a control in a pregnancy study.

The chain has TRBV9 and TRBJ2-2; perhaps TRBD1 as D (5 bases). The germline V gene encodes CDR1 SGDLS and CDR2 YYNGEE. This CDR3 is 13 amino acids long. V lost 0 bases and J 6 bases, leaving 6 bases between the germline ends. CDR3 in DNA: TGTGCCAGCAGCGTAGTAGGGGCCGGGGAGCTGTTTTTT. Translation gives CASSVVGAGELFF.

The V gene is TRBV27, the J gene TRBJ1-2; 8 bases align to TRBD1. V shed 8 bases and J 3 bases; nucleotides not matched to a gene: 14. The CDR3 extends over 16 amino acids. CDR1 is MNHEY, CDR2 SMNVEV, per germline (reference sequence). The CDR3 DNA sequence: TGTGCCAGCCTAGGGACAGGTGGTGGCCGATACTATGGCTACACCTTC. It yields the protein CASLGTGGGRYYGYTF.

J is TRBJ1-2 and V is TRBV27; the D is unclear. Germline CDR1 and CDR2: MNHEY and SMNVEV (reference sequence). The CDR3 is 15 residues long. V lost 2 bases to trimming and J lost 7 bases, with 17 bases between them. CDR3 sequence reads: CASSLGVRSLSGYTF. As DNA, the CDR3 is TGTGCCAGCAGTTTAGGCGTTCGGAGCCTAAGTGGCTACACCTTC.

This clone was counted a single time. The rearrangement links TRBV4-3 to TRBJ1-6; 10 positions match TRBD1. In germline, CDR1 is LGHNA, CDR2 YSLEER. The J segment lost 5 bases and the V segment lost 0 bases, leaving 4 bases of the junction unmatched. The CDR3 runs to 17 residues. DNA for the CDR3: TGCGCCAGCAGCCAAGATCATGGGACAGGGGATAATTCACCCCTCCACTTT. This encodes CASSQDHGTGDNSPLHF.

This rearrangement joins TRBV7-6 to TRBJ2-7; maybe TRBD2 (5 bases). The V gene's germline CDR1 is SGHVS and CDR2 FNYEAQ. The CDR3 is 14 amino acids. Trimming stripped 1 base from V and 2 bases from J, with 9 bases between. CDR3: CASSLGRGAYEQYF. The DNA of the CDR3 is TGTGCCAGCAGCTTAGGTCGGGGTGCCTACGAGCAGTACTTC. Drawing the rest from reference TRBV7-6 and TRBJ2-7, the complete variable domain is GAGVSQSPRYKVTKRGQDVALRCDPISGHVSLYWYRQALGQGPEFLTYFNYEAQQDKSGLPNDRFSAERPEGSISTLTIQRTEQRDSAMYRCASSLGRGAYEQYFGPGTRLTVT.

The chain carries TRBV10-3 and TRBJ1-4; D unresolved. Germline V CDR1 and CDR2: ENHRY, SYGVKD. Trimming left V 3 bases short and J 13 bases short, with 15 bases between. This CDR3 region has 13 residues. CDR3 bases: TGTGCCATCAGTGAAAATGGCAAAGGAGGACTGTTTTTT. Its translation is CAISENGKGGLFF.

This clone was observed a single time. The gene calls are TRBV28 and TRBJ2-3; TRBD2 matches at 8 bases. The length of the CDR3 is 15 residues. The trim removed 5 bases at V and 4 bases at J, leaving 8 bases unmatched. The germline V gene has CDR1 MDHEN and CDR2 SYDVKM. This chain's CDR3 is CASSMGTSGSDTQYF. The CDR3 DNA follows: TGTGCCAGCAGTATGGGTACTAGCGGATCAGATACGCAGTATTTT.

The genes are TRBV7-8 and TRBJ2-7, with D possibly matching TRBD1 (5 bases). The germline V and J ends were trimmed by 6 bases and 2 bases, with 17 bases remaining between them. The length of the CDR3 is 15 residues. Per the germline V gene, CDR1 is SGHVS and CDR2 is FQNEAQ. CDR3 residues: CASRPSQGIPYEQYF. The CDR3 region has the DNA TGTGCCAGCAGACCCAGCCAGGGAATCCCCTACGAGCAGTACTTC.

The count of this clone is one. The rearrangement uses TRBV25-1 and TRBJ1-1; TRBD1 agrees at 7 bases. This CDR3 spans 16 amino acids. V lost 4 bases, J lost 6 bases, and 14 bases stayed unmatched. From germline, CDR1 is MGHDK and CDR2 SYGVNS. The CDR3 sequence: CASSASAGTAGSEAFF. Here the CDR3 DNA reads TGTGCCAGCAGTGCATCCGCCGGGACAGCCGGCTCTGAAGCTTTCTTT.

V gene TRBV7-9 combines with J gene TRBJ1-1; 8 nucleotides line up with TRBD1. The CDR3 totals 15 residues. The J segment lost 0 bases and the V segment lost 4 bases, leaving 4 bases of the junction unmatched. Germline V gene sequence: CDR1 SEHNR, CDR2 FQNEAQ (reference sequence). Here the CDR3 DNA reads TGTGCCAGCAGCTCCCGGACAGGGATGAACACTGAAGCTTTCTTT. Translation gives CASSSRTGMNTEAFF.

The V call is TRBV27, the J call TRBJ1-1, with 9 bases matching TRBD1. CDR3 length: 14 amino acids. CDR1 MNHEY and CDR2 SMNVEV come from the germline V gene (reference sequence). V dropped 4 bases and J dropped 0; count of bases not matched to a gene: 0. The CDR3 DNA follows: TGTGCCAGCAGTTGGACAGGGGTGAACACTGAAGCTTTCTTT. Protein product: CASSWTGVNTEAFF.

The table lists this clone with a few counts. This chain links TRBV28 with TRBJ2-1, with 10 nucleotides matching TRBD2. Per germline, CDR1 MDHEN and CDR2 SYDVKM. CDR3 size: 15 residues. V shed 4 bases and J 7 bases; nucleotides not matched to a gene: 7. The CDR3 coding sequence is TGTGCCAGCAGTTCCCTCGGACTAGCGGAAAATGAGCAGTTCTTC. Amino acids: CASSSLGLAENEQFF.

This chain connects TRBV5-4 to TRBJ1-4; D gene uncertain. This CDR3 has 14 residues. The ends were cut back, 4 bases at V and 2 bases at J, with 9 bases in the middle. The germline V gene encodes CDR1 SGHNT and CDR2 YYREEE (reference sequence). CDR3 sequence reads: CASSPGGTNEKLFF. In DNA, the CDR3 is TGTGCCAGCAGCCCGGGCGGGACTAATGAAAAACTGTTTTTT. The variable domain in full, completed from reference TRBV5-4 and TRBJ1-4, reads ETGVTQSPTHLIKTRGQQVTLRCSSQSGHNTVSWYQQALGQGPQFIFQYYREEENGRGNFPPRFSGLQFPNYSSELNVNALELDDSALYLCASSPGGTNEKLFFGSGTQLSVL.

This chain links TRBV27 with TRBJ1-5; D is unclear. Germline CDR1 and CDR2: MNHEY and SMNVEV (reference sequence). This CDR3 has 15 amino acids. V lost 1 base, J lost 5 bases, and 12 bases lay in between. The CDR3 DNA follows: TGTGCCAGCAGTTTATTGGGGAGCGCTCATCAGCCCCAGCATTTT. This translates into CASSLLGSAHQPQHF.

J is TRBJ2-3 and V is TRBV19; maybe TRBD2 (6 bases). CDR1 and CDR2 from the germline V gene are LNHDA and SQIVND (reference sequence). This CDR3 has 13 residues. Trimming stripped 10 bases from V and 3 bases from J, with 14 bases between. The CDR3 DNA sequence: TGTGCCACCCGCGGGGACTTAACAGATACGCAGTATTTT. It yields the protein CATRGDLTDTQYF.

The chain is built from TRBV2 and TRBJ2-2; 8 nucleotides align to TRBD1. The J segment lost 3 bases and the V segment lost 5 bases, leaving 5 bases of the junction unmatched. Germline V gives CDR1 SNHLY, CDR2 FYNNEI. The CDR3 totals 15 residues. CDR3 DNA sequence: TGTGCCAGCAGTCTCGGACAGGGCGACACCGGGGAGCTGTTTTTT. Translating it yields CASSLGQGDTGELFF.

The CDR3 DNA follows: TGTGCCAGCAGCTCAGACAGACGGAGCGAGCAGTACTTC. Its translation: CASSSDRRSEQYF. V usage is TRBV5-8 and J usage is TRBJ2-7, with D perhaps TRBD1 (5 bases). The CDR3 length is 13 residues. V lost 3 bases and J 6 bases, leaving 13 bases between the germline ends. The germline V gene has CDR1 SGHTS and CDR2 YDEGEE.

The CDR3 region is CASSPLDRGNQPQHF. DNA of the CDR3: TGTGCCAGCAGCCCCCTAGACAGGGGCAATCAGCCCCAGCATTTT. The chain is built from TRBV7-2 and TRBJ1-5, with 7 positions matching TRBD1. With 5 bases clipped from V and 2 bases from J, the junction kept 6 bases outside the gene matches. Germline V lookup: CDR1 SGHTA, CDR2 FQGNSA. This CDR3 spans 15 amino acids.

The chain couples TRBV6-6 to TRBJ1-2; D not resolved. V dropped 5 bases and J dropped 9 bases, with 10 bases sitting between them. The CDR3 is 11 residues long. Germline CDR1 and CDR2: MNHNY and SVGAGI (reference sequence). The CDR3 loop is CASSAGSRYTF. The CDR3 DNA reads as TGTGCCAGCAGTGCCGGGTCCCGCTACACCTTC.